The 25 T cell receptor beta chains below were found in one sample sequenced in a study of graft-versus-host responses after intestinal transplantation. Sequencing used immunoSEQ multiplex PCR; TCRdb keeps in-frame clones, though not all of them. Seen here are around 77,000 clones, about 94% observed once, and the top ten hold less than 0.55%. For these receptors, no antigen is known. The source material was unstimulated CD8+ T cells sorted from spleen or lymph node cells, sampled before intestinal transplant. The receptors come from a human donor who received an intestinal transplant.

The chain carries TRBV7-9 and TRBJ1-1; a weak D match, TRBD1 (5 bases). Germline assignment: CDR1 SEHNR and CDR2 FQNEAQ (reference sequence). This CDR3 contains 17 residues. V was clipped by 5 bases and J by 0 bases, with 19 bases between them. CDR3 in amino acids: CASSQGGQGPMNTEAFF. The CDR3 region has the DNA TGTGCCAGCAGCCAGGGAGGGCAGGGCCCGATGAACACTGAAGCTTTCTTT.

The CDR3 spells CASSFGGVSSYEQYF. The DNA of the CDR3 is TGTGCCAGCAGTTTCGGAGGGGTTAGCTCCTACGAGCAGTACTTC. The chain carries TRBV27 and TRBJ2-7, with D possibly being TRBD2 (6 bases). CDR3 length: 15 amino acids. Looked up from germline, CDR1 is MNHEY and CDR2 is SMNVEV (reference sequence). V lost 3 bases and J 0 bases, leaving 12 bases between the germline ends.

The chain's CDR3 is CSVEVGSNQPQHF. DNA for the CDR3: TGCAGCGTTGAAGTGGGTAGCAATCAGCCCCAGCATTTT. The V and J genes are TRBV29-1 and TRBJ1-5; unclear D gene. This CDR3 region has 13 residues. Germline lookup yields CDR1 SQVTM and CDR2 ANQGSEA. With 1 base removed from V and 0 bases from J, the gap between germline ends came to 4 bases. Combining the CDR3 with reference TRBV29-1 and TRBJ1-5 gives the whole variable domain SAVISQKPSRDICQRGTSLTIQCQVDSQVTMMFWYRQQPGQSLTLIATANQGSEATYESGFVIDKFPISRPNLTFSTLTVSNMSPEDSSIYLCSVEVGSNQPQHFGDGTRLSIL.

The chain uses TRBV2 and TRBJ1-6, with TRBD1 matching 9 bases. Unmatched junction bases numbered 16, after V lost 8 bases and J lost 5 bases. Germline CDR1 is SNHLY and CDR2 is FYNNEI. This CDR3 region has 18 residues. Here the CDR3 reads CASRGSSLDRGDNSPLHF. CDR3 DNA sequence: TGTGCCAGCCGGGGTTCGTCCCTGGACAGGGGCGATAATTCACCCCTCCACTTT. Combining the CDR3 with reference TRBV2 and TRBJ1-6 gives the whole variable domain EPEVTQTPSHQVTQMGQEVILRCVPISNHLYFYWYRQILGQKVEFLVSFYNNEISEKSEIFDDQFSVERPDGSNFTLKIRSTKLEDSAMYFCASRGSSLDRGDNSPLHFGNGTRLTVT.

Points on this clone: Other DNA sequences in the sample encode the same CDR3. The V gene is TRBV9, the J gene TRBJ1-3, with D unresolved. CDR3 length: 14 residues. Germline V gene sequence: CDR1 SGDLS, CDR2 YYNGEE. V lost 0 bases, J lost 0 bases, and 4 bases lay in between. The CDR3 protein is CASSVGNSGNTIYF. For the CDR3, the DNA is TGTGCCAGCAGCGTAGGCAACTCTGGAAACACCATATATTTT.

The chain couples TRBV5-4 to TRBJ2-7; 9 bases match TRBD1. V was clipped by 3 bases and J by 5 bases; unmatched bases: 3. Germline loops: CDR1 SGHNT, CDR2 YYREEE (reference sequence). This CDR3 region has 13 residues. This CDR3 reads CASSSQGAHEQYF. For the CDR3, the DNA is TGTGCCAGCAGCTCACAGGGGGCCCACGAGCAGTACTTC.

J is TRBJ2-3 and V is TRBV30, with 9 bases fitting TRBD2. CDR1 and CDR2 from the germline V gene are GTSNPN and SVGIG (reference sequence). V shed 1 base, J shed 4 bases, and the junction held 0 bases outside the gene matches. There are 13 residues in the CDR3. The DNA of the CDR3 is TGTGCCTGGAGTGGACTAGCGGCAGATACGCAGTATTTT. It is translated as CAWSGLAADTQYF. Combining the CDR3 with reference TRBV30 and TRBJ2-3 gives the whole variable domain SQTIHQWPATLVQPVGSPLSLECTVEGTSNPNLYWYRQAAGRGLQLLFYSVGIGQISSEVPQNLSASRPQDRQFILSSKKLLLSDSGFYLCAWSGLAADTQYFGPGTRLTVL.

The chain couples TRBV4-1 to TRBJ2-1, with 10 bases that match TRBD2. The CDR3 runs to 15 residues. Per germline, CDR1 MGHRA and CDR2 YSYEKL. J lost 9 bases, V lost 5 bases, and 10 bases had no gene match. The CDR3 loop reads CASSATTSGQSEQFF. As DNA, the CDR3 is TGCGCCAGCAGCGCTACGACTAGCGGGCAAAGTGAGCAGTTCTTC.

A note on this clone: Other nucleotide sequences in the sample specify the same CDR3. V is TRBV28 and J is TRBJ2-7; TRBD1 matches 7 bases. CDR1 and CDR2 (germline): MDHEN, SYDVKM. Unmatched junction bases numbered 6, after V lost 5 bases and J lost 2 bases. The CDR3 is 14 residues long. The CDR3 spells CASSPRQGPYEQYF. As DNA, the CDR3 is TGTGCCAGCAGTCCTCGACAGGGACCCTACGAGCAGTACTTC. The variable domain in full, completed from reference TRBV28 and TRBJ2-7, reads DVKVTQSSRYLVKRTGEKVFLECVQDMDHENMFWYRQDPGLGLRLIYFSYDVKMKEKGDIPEGYSVSREKKERFSLILESASTNQTSMYLCASSPRQGPYEQYFGPGTRLTVT.

CDR3 sequence reads: CASSQTLLAGELFF. Written as DNA, the CDR3 is TGTGCCAGCAGCCAAACCCTCCTCGCGGGGGAGCTGTTTTTT. V usage is TRBV4-2 and J usage is TRBJ2-2; D ambiguous. The CDR3 runs 14 residues. Trimming removed 2 bases from V and 8 bases from J, with 12 bases in between. The V gene's germline CDR1 is LGHNA and CDR2 YNFKEQ.

The gene calls are TRBV27 and TRBJ2-7; TRBD2 matches at 8 bases. Germline values: CDR1 MNHEY, CDR2 SMNVEV (reference sequence). This CDR3 has 15 amino acids. After removal of 6 bases from V and 3 bases from J, the junction contained 10 bases not matched to a gene. This chain's CDR3 is CASSEGSSGLYEQYF. For the CDR3, the DNA is TGTGCCAGCAGCGAAGGGTCTAGCGGGCTCTACGAGCAGTACTTC.

J is TRBJ2-5 and V is TRBV10-3, with 7 bases aligning to TRBD2. Trimming removed 3 bases from V and 5 bases from J; junction bases left unmatched: 12. Germline V gene data show CDR1 as ENHRY and CDR2 as SYGVKD. This CDR3 is built from 16 residues. The CDR3 DNA reads as TGTGCCATCAGTGAACCGATAAGCGGGAACGGGGAGACCCAGTACTTC. It translates to CAISEPISGNGETQYF.

The V call is TRBV7-9, the J call TRBJ1-2, with D maybe TRBD1 (6 bases). Per the germline V gene, CDR1 is SEHNR and CDR2 is FQNEAQ (reference sequence). The CDR3 is made up of 11 amino acids. V was clipped by 3 bases and J by 10 bases, with 9 bases between them. The CDR3 region is CASSFGGPYTF. CDR3 in DNA: TGTGCCAGCAGCTTCGGGGGGCCCTACACCTTC.

This rearrangement joins TRBV7-9 to TRBJ1-4; no clear D gene. Germline CDR1 reads SEHNR; CDR2 reads FQNEAQ (reference sequence). Trimming took 3 bases from V and 3 from J, leaving 5 bases between them. This CDR3 region has 13 residues. The CDR3 nucleotides read TGTGCCAGCAGCTTCGAGCCTAATGAAAAACTGTTTTTT. It encodes CASSFEPNEKLFF.

The chain couples TRBV7-6 to TRBJ2-7, with 8 bases matching TRBD1. The CDR3 sequence is 16 residues long. The germline V gene has CDR1 SGHVS and CDR2 FNYEAQ. With V trimmed by 1 base and J by 3 bases, 8 bases remained unmatched. CDR3 residues: CASSLGTGLRGYEQYF. In DNA form, the CDR3 reads TGTGCCAGCAGCTTAGGGACAGGGCTGCGAGGCTACGAGCAGTACTTC.

The chain joins TRBV19 to TRBJ2-2; TRBD1 aligns across 8 bases. Germline V gene lookup returns CDR1 LNHDA and CDR2 SQIVND (reference sequence). The CDR3 spans 14 residues. The trim removed 8 bases at V and 5 bases at J, leaving 7 bases unmatched. The CDR3 coding sequence is TGTGCCAGTTACACAGGGGGGTGGACCGGGGAGCTGTTTTTT. Translation gives CASYTGGWTGELFF.

This sequence joins TRBV19 and TRBJ2-1; TRBD2 agrees at 9 bases. This CDR3 has 15 amino acids. V gave up 3 bases and J gave up 8 bases; unmatched junction bases: 8. Germline V lookup: CDR1 LNHDA, CDR2 SQIVND (reference sequence). CDR3 nucleotides: TGTGCCAGTAGTATTTTAGCGGGAGTCGGGGATGAGCAGTTCTTC. It encodes CASSILAGVGDEQFF.

This CDR3 reads CASSQRSGILNEQFF. The CDR3 nucleotides are TGCGCCAGCAGCCAGCGAAGCGGTATCCTCAATGAGCAGTTCTTC. The chain has TRBV4-1 and TRBJ2-1, with D perhaps TRBD2 (5 bases). Germline V gives CDR1 MGHRA, CDR2 YSYEKL. The CDR3 has 15 residues. Trimming cost V 3 bases and J 6 bases, with 15 bases left between them.

The genes are TRBV5-1 and TRBJ2-1, with TRBD2 matching 10 bases. Trimming took 3 bases from V and 7 from J; bases not matched to a gene: 4. The CDR3 is 14 residues long. Per germline, CDR1 SGHRS and CDR2 YFSETQ. The CDR3, as DNA: TGCGCCAGCAGCTCGGGACTAGCGTTAAATGAGCAGTTCTTC. It specifies CASSSGLALNEQFF.

The chain is built from TRBV9 and TRBJ1-2, with D unresolved. The CDR3 length is 14 residues. Trimming cost V 0 bases and J 4 bases, with 10 bases left between them. Germline V gene sequence: CDR1 SGDLS, CDR2 YYNGEE. CDR3: CASSVEGATYGYTF. The CDR3 DNA follows: TGTGCCAGCAGCGTAGAAGGAGCTACCTATGGCTACACCTTC.

The chain joins TRBV6-1 to TRBJ2-6; D uncertain. The germline gives CDR1 MNHNS, CDR2 SASEGT. The ends were cut back, 2 bases at V and 0 bases at J, with 5 bases in the middle. This CDR3 has 15 amino acids. CDR3: CASSERNSGANVLTF. For the CDR3, the DNA is TGTGCCAGCAGTGAACGTAACTCTGGGGCCAACGTCCTGACTTTC.

This clone appeared once. The CDR3 spells CASSLGPSGGGQPQHF. The CDR3 nucleotides are TGTGCCAGCAGCTTAGGGCCCTCCGGGGGAGGGCAGCCCCAGCATTTT. This chain joins TRBV7-8 and TRBJ1-5, with a weak D call TRBD1 (5 bases). There are 16 residues in the CDR3. Trimming shortened V by 1 base and J by 7 bases, and 17 bases separated the two germline ends. Germline CDR1 reads SGHVS; CDR2 reads FQNEAQ. Based on the CDR3 plus reference TRBV7-8 and TRBJ1-5, the full variable domain is GAGVSQSPRYKVAKRGQDVALRCDPISGHVSLFWYQQALGQGPEFLTYFQNEAQLDKSGLPSDRFFAERPEGSVSTLKIQRTQQEDSAVYLCASSLGPSGGGQPQHFGDGTRLSIL.

This chain connects TRBV6-1 to TRBJ1-2; possibly TRBD1 for D (5 bases). V was trimmed by 4 bases and J by 8 bases, leaving 11 bases between them. Looked up from germline, CDR1 is MNHNS and CDR2 is SASEGT. The length of the CDR3 is 12 residues. This CDR3 is CASSGGGDGYTF. The CDR3, as DNA: TGTGCCAGCAGTGGCGGTGGGGACGGCTACACCTTC.

V usage is TRBV7-3 and J usage is TRBJ2-5, with 12 positions matching TRBD1. Germline CDR1 SGHTA, CDR2 FQGTGA. The CDR3 covers 15 residues. The ends lost 6 bases at V and 5 bases at J; junction bases unmatched: 7. Here the CDR3 DNA reads TGTGCCAGCAGTCTGGGACAGGGGGCGCGTGAGACCCAGTACTTC. Protein sequence: CASSLGQGARETQYF. The full variable domain, in which reference TRBV7-3 and TRBJ2-5 provide the parts outside the CDR3, is GAGVSQTPSNKVTEKGKYVELRCDPISGHTALYWYRQSLGQGPEFLIYFQGTGAADDSGLPNDRFFAVRPEGSVSTLKIQRTERGDSAVYLCASSLGQGARETQYFGPGTRLLVL.

V gene TRBV16 combines with J gene TRBJ2-1; D is ambiguous. This CDR3 region has 15 residues. Germline CDR1 is KGHSY and CDR2 is FQNENV. The ends were cut back, 4 bases at V and 4 bases at J, with 14 bases in the middle. CDR3 amino acids: CASSLRTLNYNEQFF. Here the CDR3 DNA reads TGTGCCAGCAGCCTCCGGACCCTTAATTACAATGAGCAGTTCTTC.